This T cell receptor (delta chain) derives from a study of γδ T cells in repeated Plasmodium falciparum infection. Across the study: Malian gammadelta TCRs were studied during no-transmission periods and across acute malaria episodes.

TCRdb re-called the multiplex PCR reads via CATT. Of tens of thousands of delta-chain clones listed, approximately 1.5% were seen once; the top ten hold around 16%. Gammadelta T cells were flow-sorted from PBMC into Vgamma9/Vdelta2+ and Vdelta2-negative populations for bulk analysis. CDR1 and CDR2 (germline): TSESDYY, QEAYKQQN. This CDR3 is 21 amino acids long. This clone was observed a few times. The protein in TCRdb stems from a much larger clone and differs at residue 19 from this DNA's translation, likely a read error; here the protein is translated from the DNA. The sample was gamma-delta T cells from blood. The clonotype originates from a pool of human donors (malaria-infected and uninfected, not separated). A V gene of TRAV38-2/DV8 was called, but no J gene was assigned; the D call TRDD2 from the table was never checked on the DNA. CDR3 protein: CAYRSFLMNLPYKVYTDKPIF. The CDR3, as DNA: TGTGCTTATAGGAGCTTTCTGATGAACCTTCCATACAAGGTGTACACCGATAAACCCATCTTT.